The 20 T cell receptor beta chains below all came from one sample that was sequenced in a study of response to subunit inactivated influenza vaccine. One entry per CDR3 protein results from TCRdb running MiXCR on the RT-PCR reads. The table lists over 450,000 distinct CDR3 sequences, 13% of them singletons. Specimen: PBMCs from blood, collected more than 35 days after vaccination. Receptors originate from a man aged 45-60 years who received an inactivated influenza vaccine.

In its sample, this clonotype was seen many times. J is TRBJ1-5 and V is TRBV4-1, with D hard to call. CDR3 length equals 15 residues. The germline V gene encodes CDR1 MGHRA and CDR2 YSYEKL. V was shortened by 1 base and J by 4 bases, with 11 bases between the two germline ends. CDR3 region: CASSQGQKLNQPQHF. In nucleotides, the CDR3 is TGCGCCAGCAGCCAAGGGCAGAAGTTAAATCAGCCCCAGCATTTT.

This clonotype was detected ten times or more. The chain links TRBV27 to TRBJ2-7; the D gene is possibly TRBD1 (6 bases). The germline V gene has CDR1 MNHEY and CDR2 SMNVEV (reference sequence). There are 14 residues in the CDR3. Trimming cost V 2 bases and J 1 base, with 9 bases left between them. CDR3 loop: CASSLNRASYEQYF. CDR3 DNA: TGTGCCAGCAGTTTAAACAGGGCGTCCTACGAGCAGTACTTC.

This clonotype was counted a few times. V and J are TRBV25-1 and TRBJ2-3, with D hard to call. This CDR3 is built from 14 residues. Trimming shortened V by 2 bases and J by 4 bases, and 10 bases separated the two germline ends. Germline V gives CDR1 MGHDK, CDR2 SYGVNS. The CDR3 DNA is TGTGCCAGCAGTGAACGACTCTCCCCAGATACGCAGTATTTT. Translated: CASSERLSPDTQYF.

In its sample, this clonotype was seen a few times. J is TRBJ2-3 and V is TRBV7-9; TRBD2 is a possible D gene (5 bases). V lost 2 bases and J lost 7, with 16 bases in between. The germline gives CDR1 SEHNR, CDR2 FQNEAQ (reference sequence). This CDR3 is 15 amino acids long. CDR3 sequence: CASSLRAEEFYTQYF. The CDR3 coding sequence is TGTGCCAGCAGCTTAAGAGCGGAGGAGTTTTATACGCAGTATTTT. The full variable domain, its missing parts supplied by reference TRBV7-9 and TRBJ2-3, is DTGVSQNPRHKITKRGQNVTFRCDPISEHNRLYWYRQTLGQGPEFLTYFQNEAQLEKSRLLSDRFSAERPKGSFSTLEIQRTEQGDSAMYLCASSLRAEEFYTQYFGPGTRLTVL.

This clonotype appeared a few times. The rearrangement uses TRBV12-3 or TRBV12-4 and TRBJ1-5; a weak D match, TRBD1 (5 bases). V was pared by 6 bases and J by 4 bases, with 16 bases between. This CDR3 has 15 residues. CDR3 sequence (DNA): TGTGCCAGCAGCTGGGGGGGACGGCTTAATCAGCCCCAGCATTTT. Encoded protein: CASSWGGRLNQPQHF.

This chain links TRBV20-1 with TRBJ2-1; D is ambiguous. CDR3 length equals 15 residues. V lost 5 bases and J lost 1, with 15 bases in between. Per the germline V gene, CDR1 is DFQATT and CDR2 is SNEGSKA (reference sequence). The CDR3 region is CSAGGTRQSYNEQFF. For the CDR3, the DNA is TGCAGTGCTGGTGGTACGCGACAATCCTACAATGAGCAGTTCTTC.

This clonotype has just a few counts. This rearrangement joins TRBV3-1 to TRBJ2-2; 7 bases match TRBD1. J was trimmed by 2 bases and V by 4 bases; bases with no gene match: 10. Germline values: CDR1 LGHDT, CDR2 YNNKEL (reference sequence). The CDR3 is 17 amino acids. The CDR3 sequence: CASSRQGLITNTGELFF. The CDR3 DNA reads as TGTGCCAGCAGCCGACAGGGCCTGATAACTAACACCGGGGAGCTGTTTTTT.

This clonotype was observed a handful of times. The chain couples TRBV7-3 to TRBJ2-7; D possibly corresponds to TRBD1 (5 bases). V was cut by 5 bases and J by 4 bases, with 12 bases left in between. The CDR3 consists of 13 residues. Germline CDR1 reads SGHTA; CDR2 reads FQGTGA. CDR3 amino acids: CASSPSAGYEQYF. For the CDR3, the DNA is TGTGCCAGCAGCCCCTCCGCAGGGTACGAGCAGTACTTC. Combining the CDR3 with reference TRBV7-3 and TRBJ2-7 gives the whole variable domain GAGVSQTPSNKVTEKGKYVELRCDPISGHTALYWYRQSLGQGPEFLIYFQGTGAADDSGLPNDRFFAVRPEGSVSTLKIQRTERGDSAVYLCASSPSAGYEQYFGPGTRLTVT.

The rearrangement joins TRBV29-1 to TRBJ1-1, with TRBD1 identical over 9 bases. CDR1 is SQVTM and CDR2 is ANQGSEA in the germline V gene. The trim removed 7 bases at V and 6 bases at J, leaving 9 bases unmatched. There are 13 residues in the CDR3. CDR3 bases: TGCAGCGGACGGACAGGGGAAATGGCTGAAGCTTTCTTT. Amino acid sequence: CSGRTGEMAEAFF.

This clonotype has more than one count but fewer than ten. The chain joins TRBV5-1 to TRBJ2-7, with 11 bases identical to TRBD1. Germline CDR1 and CDR2: SGHRS and YFSETQ. This CDR3 has 13 residues. The V and J ends lost 4 bases and 9 bases, in that order; junction bases with no gene match: 6. CDR3 nucleotide sequence: TGCGCCAGCAGCCCCGGGACAGGGGGTGTGCAGTACTTC. Translation gives CASSPGTGGVQYF.

This clonotype was counted only a few times. This chain links TRBV6-1 with TRBJ1-5; tentatively, D is TRBD1 (6 bases). CDR1 is MNHNS, CDR2 SASEGT, per germline. Between the trimmed V and J ends, which lost 8 bases and 0 bases, there was a span of 14 bases. The CDR3 sequence is 15 residues long. The CDR3 DNA reads TGTGCCAGCGGGGCGGACAGACATAGCAATCAGCCCCAGCATTTT. Translating it yields CASGADRHSNQPQHF.

This chain connects TRBV11-2 to TRBJ1-4, with D possibly being TRBD1 (6 bases). The CDR3 runs to 16 residues. V was clipped by 2 bases and J by 0 bases, with 10 bases between them. CDR1 and CDR2 from the germline V gene are SGHAT and FQNNGV. The CDR3 coding sequence is TGTGCCAGCAGCTTAAGGGGGGTATCAACTAATGAAAAACTGTTTTTT. Protein: CASSLRGVSTNEKLFF.

The sample holds a few counts of this clonotype. The chain links TRBV12-3 or TRBV12-4 to TRBJ1-5, with D perhaps TRBD1 (5 bases). This CDR3 region has 13 residues. V was cut by 2 bases and J by 11 bases, with 13 bases left in between. CDR3 DNA: TGTGCCAGCAGTTTATTCCTCGGGGCAGCCCAGCATTTT. It specifies CASSLFLGAAQHF.

This clonotype was found a few times. The chain carries TRBV20-1 and TRBJ1-4; the match to TRBD1 covers 7 bases. V was pared by 0 bases and J by 8 bases, with 0 bases of the junction left unmatched. CDR1 DFQATT and CDR2 SNEGSKA come from the germline V gene (reference sequence). CDR3 length: 12 residues. In DNA form, the CDR3 reads TGCAGTGCTAGAGACAGGGGGGAAAAACTGTTTTTT. This gives the protein CSARDRGEKLFF.

This clonotype occurred a few times. The V call is TRBV28, the J call TRBJ2-7, with TRBD2 as a possible D gene (6 bases). The CDR3 runs to 15 residues. Trimming took off 4 bases at V and 0 bases at J, with 13 bases between the two ends. The germline gives CDR1 MDHEN, CDR2 SYDVKM. In DNA form, the CDR3 reads TGTGCCAGCAGTTCCTACGGGGGAATCTCCTACGAGCAGTACTTC. Amino acids: CASSSYGGISYEQYF. Combining the CDR3 with reference TRBV28 and TRBJ2-7 gives the whole variable domain DVKVTQSSRYLVKRTGEKVFLECVQDMDHENMFWYRQDPGLGLRLIYFSYDVKMKEKGDIPEGYSVSREKKERFSLILESASTNQTSMYLCASSSYGGISYEQYFGPGTRLTVT.

This clonotype appeared many times. The chain couples TRBV12-3 or TRBV12-4 to TRBJ1-1; D call uncertain. This CDR3 has 13 amino acids. V lost 3 bases and J lost 1, with 6 bases in between. The DNA for the CDR3 is TGTGCCAGCAGTTTTCAGGCGAACACTGAAGCTTTCTTT. This gives the protein CASSFQANTEAFF.

In this sample, this clonotype turned up once. The CDR3 bases are TGTGCCAGCGGTGGAGCGGTTTACACAGATACGCAGTATTTT. Its protein product is CASGGAVYTDTQYF. The chain combines TRBV25-1 with TRBJ2-3; tentative D call: TRBD2 (5 bases). The CDR3 runs to 14 residues. Between the trimmed V and J ends, which lost 8 bases and 2 bases, there was a span of 14 bases. Germline V CDR1 and CDR2: MGHDK, SYGVNS.

CDR3 region: CASSYSGQRYYGYTF. CDR3 DNA sequence: TGTGCCAGCAGTTACTCTGGACAGCGATACTATGGCTACACCTTC. The gene calls are TRBV6-5 and TRBJ1-2; D is perhaps TRBD1 (6 bases). The CDR3 consists of 15 residues. The V gene's germline CDR1 is MNHEY and CDR2 SVGAGI. The V gene lost 0 bases and the J gene lost 3 bases, with 11 bases spanning the gap.

This rearrangement joins TRBV5-1 to TRBJ1-1; weak D call: TRBD1 (6 bases). V lost 3 bases to trimming and J lost 5 bases, with 14 bases between them. Germline V lookup: CDR1 SGHRS, CDR2 YFSETQ. The CDR3 extends over 14 amino acids. CDR3 sequence: CASSSTGTGTEAFF. For the CDR3, the DNA is TGCGCCAGCAGCTCCACAGGGACGGGAACTGAAGCTTTCTTT.

The rearrangement links TRBV7-9 to TRBJ2-7, with D perhaps TRBD2 (5 bases). This CDR3 region has 15 residues. Trimming left V 2 bases short and J 5 bases short, with 16 bases between. The germline V gene encodes CDR1 SEHNR and CDR2 FQNEAQ (reference sequence). In DNA form, the CDR3 reads TGTGCCAGCAGCTTATATTCGGGGATCGAGAACGAGCAGTACTTC. The encoded protein is CASSLYSGIENEQYF.